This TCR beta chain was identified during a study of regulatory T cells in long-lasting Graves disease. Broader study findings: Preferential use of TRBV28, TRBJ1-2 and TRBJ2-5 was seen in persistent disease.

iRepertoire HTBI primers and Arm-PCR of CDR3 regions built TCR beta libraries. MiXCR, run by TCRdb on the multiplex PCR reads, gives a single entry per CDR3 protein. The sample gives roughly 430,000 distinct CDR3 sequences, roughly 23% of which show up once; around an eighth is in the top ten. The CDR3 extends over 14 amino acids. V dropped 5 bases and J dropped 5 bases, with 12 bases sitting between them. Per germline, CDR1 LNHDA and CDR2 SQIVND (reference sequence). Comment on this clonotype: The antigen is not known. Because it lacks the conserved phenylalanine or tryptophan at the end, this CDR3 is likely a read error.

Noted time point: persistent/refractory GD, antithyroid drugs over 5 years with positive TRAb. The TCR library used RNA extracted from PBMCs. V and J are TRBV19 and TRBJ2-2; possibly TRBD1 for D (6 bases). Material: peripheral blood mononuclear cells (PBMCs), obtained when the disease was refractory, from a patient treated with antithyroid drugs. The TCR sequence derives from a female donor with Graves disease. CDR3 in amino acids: CASSFSGDTGELFL. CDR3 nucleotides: TGTGCCAGTAGTTTCTCAGGGGATACCGGGGAGCTGTTTCTT.